The text below deals with one T cell receptor beta chain. Its antigen specificity is not known. It has no much larger one-base neighbor in the sample; base qualities were not kept. The collaborating institutions used their own protocols to collect whole blood in K2EDTA tubes. Collaborator samples were shipped for TCRbeta analysis as frozen whole blood, isolated PBMCs, or DNA extracted from either sample type. The sample belongs to a study of blood T cell repertoires in COVID-19 (dated by TCRdb to the early 2020s). About the full investigation: Samples from collaborators originated in the United States, Italy and Spain and spanned both the acute and convalescent phases of COVID-19. Subjects who had been exposed to COVID-19, were actively infected with it, or had recovered from it provided the deeply sampled blood TCRbeta repertoires that made up the dataset. The prospective study material was composed of cDNA or gDNA derived from T cells, B-cell-depleted T cells, or PBMCs. The samples were drawn from the first 160 participants of the ongoing ImmuneRACE study and from some 1,300 subjects provided by 6 global collaborators. A freely available public database, intended as a resource for researchers studying the immune response to SARS-CoV-2, is where the repertoires were released. Where available, HLA class I and class II types were taken from metadata supplied by the sample provider and were not determined by assay-based typing. The sample metadata nearly always contained a de-identified subject ID, COVID-19 status, age in years and sex.

The germline V gene encodes CDR1 MNHEY and CDR2 SVGAGI. The trim is 6 bases for V and 6 bases for J, with a gap of 12 bases between the germline ends. Counted from cysteine to phenylalanine, this CDR3 has 14 amino acids. Only CDR3 DNA remains: 42 bases, in frame from the first base. What the authors observed across the whole study: How much clinical and demographic metadata was included differed by source and by participant, and the metadata was provided uncurated.

TCRbeta CDR3 regions were amplified from genomic DNA using the immunoSEQ Assay, a bias-controlled multiplex PCR. The authors' analysis ran thus. Nucleated cell counts per sample were estimated from amplification of reference gene primers within the assay. To quantify the absolute abundance of each unique TCRbeta CDR3 rearrangement, sequence reads were collapsed and filtered. Productive Simpson clonality was computed per sample as the square root of Simpson's diversity index over productive rearrangements. Sourced from immuneACCESS, this table was stored by TCRdb with only in-frame sequences that have V and J called. A share of the clones is absent; for the studies checked, an unresolved V gene accounts for under half, and the remainder has no known explanation. V and J calls and clone size are copied from that table; D and trimming were computed from the DNA. For this sample the table gives roughly 70,000 clones, of which around 85% were detected only once. Clones ranked in the top ten supply more than 15% of the sample.

The V and J genes are TRBV6-5 and TRBJ1-6; the D gene is unclear. This clonotype originated in an elderly woman with acute or convalescent COVID-19. The sequencing sample was made of peripheral blood. The CDR3 protein is CASRGGPSNSPLHF. The bases are TGTGCCAGCAGAGGAGGGCCGTCTAATTCACCCCTCCACTTT.